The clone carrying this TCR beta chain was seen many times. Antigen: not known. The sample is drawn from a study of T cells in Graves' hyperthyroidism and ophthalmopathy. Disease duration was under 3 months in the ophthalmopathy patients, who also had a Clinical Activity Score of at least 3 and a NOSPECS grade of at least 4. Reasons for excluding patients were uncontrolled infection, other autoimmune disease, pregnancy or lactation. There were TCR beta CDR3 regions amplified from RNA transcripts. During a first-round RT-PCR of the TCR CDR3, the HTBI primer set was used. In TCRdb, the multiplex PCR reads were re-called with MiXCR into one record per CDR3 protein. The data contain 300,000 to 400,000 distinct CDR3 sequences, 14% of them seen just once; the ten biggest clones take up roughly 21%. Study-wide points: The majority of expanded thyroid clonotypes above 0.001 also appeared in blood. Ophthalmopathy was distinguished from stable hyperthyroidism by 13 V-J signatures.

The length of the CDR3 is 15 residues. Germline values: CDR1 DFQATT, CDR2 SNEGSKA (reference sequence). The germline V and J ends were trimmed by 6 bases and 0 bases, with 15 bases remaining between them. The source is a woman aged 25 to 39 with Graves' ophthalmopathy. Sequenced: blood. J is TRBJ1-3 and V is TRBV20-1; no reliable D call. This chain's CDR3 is CSAEKGSSSGNTIYF. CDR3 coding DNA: TGCAGTGCAGAGAAAGGATCGTCCTCTGGAAACACCATATATTTT.